One and the same sample provided the 26 T cell receptor beta chains below, sequenced in a study of T-cell memory formation after mild COVID-19. TCRdb passed the 5' RACE reads through MiXCR, listing each CDR3 protein once. Here the sample spans about 260,000 distinct CDR3 sequences, 16% being singletons. The sequenced material came from PBMCs or a T cell subset sorted from them (not recorded which). The receptors stem from a man younger than 35 who had mild COVID-19 (a few samples of this study predate the infection). Cell type and time point are not known.

This clonotype was seen more than once but under ten times. This chain joins TRBV4-3 and TRBJ2-1, with D maybe TRBD1 (6 bases). The CDR3 is made up of 16 amino acids. Trimming removed 3 bases at V and 7 bases at J, with 19 bases between. Germline CDR1 and CDR2: LGHNA and YSLEER. The CDR3 loop reads CASSQGSGQRSNEQFF. In DNA, the CDR3 is TGCGCCAGCAGCCAGGGTTCCGGACAGAGGAGTAATGAGCAGTTCTTC.

This clonotype came up many times. The rearrangement links TRBV5-1 to TRBJ2-7, with D unresolved. The CDR3 has 15 residues. Germline lookup yields CDR1 SGHRS and CDR2 YFSETQ. V was clipped by 0 bases and J by 1 base, with 11 bases between them. The CDR3 reads CASSLATGFSYEQYF. DNA of the CDR3: TGCGCCAGCAGCTTGGCAACGGGCTTTTCCTACGAGCAGTACTTC.

This clonotype was seen at least ten times. The V call is TRBV7-6, the J call TRBJ2-1; tentatively, D is TRBD1 (6 bases). Trimming removed 5 bases from V and 6 bases from J, with 14 bases in between. Germline V gene data show CDR1 as SGHVS and CDR2 as FNYEAQ. This CDR3 comprises 14 residues. CDR3 coding DNA: TGTGCCAGCAGCGTAAGCACAGGGCGCAATGAGCAGTTCTTC. Residues: CASSVSTGRNEQFF. Drawing the rest from reference TRBV7-6 and TRBJ2-1, the complete variable domain is GAGVSQSPRYKVTKRGQDVALRCDPISGHVSLYWYRQALGQGPEFLTYFNYEAQQDKSGLPNDRFSAERPEGSISTLTIQRTEQRDSAMYRCASSVSTGRNEQFFGPGTRLTVL.

The genes are TRBV3-2 and TRBJ1-3. TRBV3-2 is given as a pseudogene. The CDR3 sequence is 13 residues long. The CDR3 sequence: CASSQGRGNTIYF. DNA for the CDR3: TGTGCCAGCAGCCAAGGGAGAGGAAACACCATATATTTT.

The table lists this clonotype with a few counts. This rearrangement joins TRBV5-1 to TRBJ2-1; 10 positions match TRBD1. Germline V gene lookup returns CDR1 SGHRS and CDR2 YFSETQ. The CDR3 is made up of 14 amino acids. J gave up 5 bases and V 6 bases, and 5 bases lay outside the gene matches. The CDR3 loop reads CASKRQGADNEQFF. The CDR3 region has the DNA TGCGCCAGCAAGAGACAGGGGGCTGACAATGAGCAGTTCTTC.

This clonotype was observed a handful of times. V and J are TRBV5-1 and TRBJ2-2; D could derive from TRBD1 or TRBD2 (5 bases each). Trimming removed 1 base at V and 4 bases at J, with 8 bases between. Germline V gene data show CDR1 as SGHRS and CDR2 as YFSETQ. The CDR3 extends over 14 amino acids. In DNA, the CDR3 is TGCGCCAGCAGCTTGTCCGGGGCCACCGGGGAGCTGTTTTTT. This encodes CASSLSGATGELFF.

This clonotype was observed a handful of times. This chain links TRBV5-6 with TRBJ2-3, with D perhaps matching TRBD1 or TRBD2 (5 bases each). The V and J ends lost 3 bases and 2 bases respectively, with 7 bases between them. Germline assignment: CDR1 SGHDT and CDR2 YYEEEE. The length of the CDR3 is 13 residues. The CDR3 nucleotides read TGTGCCAGCAGCTGGGGGACCACAGATACGCAGTATTTT. Translating it yields CASSWGTTDTQYF.

This clonotype turned up a few times. V is TRBV7-8 and J is TRBJ1-5; no reliable D call. CDR1 SGHVS and CDR2 FQNEAQ come from the germline V gene. The CDR3 covers 13 residues. Trimming removed 6 bases from V and 6 bases from J, with 12 bases in between. As DNA, the CDR3 is TGTGCCAGCAGTTTTTCGGACGGTCAGCCCCAGCATTTT. Translated: CASSFSDGQPQHF.

The rearrangement joins TRBV18 to TRBJ2-3, with 8 bases lining up with TRBD2. CDR3 length equals 16 residues. Germline-derived CDR1 and CDR2 are KGHSH and LQKENI. After removal of 3 bases from V and 2 bases from J, the junction contained 7 bases not matched to a gene. This CDR3 reads CASSPYPGGTTDTQYF. The CDR3 DNA is TGTGCCAGCTCACCTTATCCGGGGGGGACCACAGATACGCAGTATTTT.

This clonotype was recorded a few times. One end of the junction fails to match germline, which may point to a read error. The chain joins TRBV13 to TRBJ1-5; maybe TRBD1 (6 bases). Per the germline V gene, CDR1 is PRHDT and CDR2 is FYEKMQ (reference sequence). The CDR3 length is 15 residues. The CDR3 spells CASSLGTGGDEPQHF. DNA for the CDR3: TGTGCCAGCAGCCTAGGGACGGGGGGCGACGAGCCCCAGCATTTT.

This clonotype was detected only a few times. This chain connects TRBV7-8 to TRBJ2-5; maybe TRBD2 (5 bases). V was cut by 6 bases and J by 3 bases, with 14 bases left in between. The CDR3 totals 14 residues. CDR1 and CDR2 from the germline V gene are SGHVS and FQNEAQ. CDR3 sequence (DNA): TGTGCCAGCAGGGTGGTCGGGGATAAAGAGACCCAGTACTTC. Translation gives CASRVVGDKETQYF.

This clonotype was counted a few times. The CDR3: CASSLARQGANQPQHF. The CDR3 bases are TGTGCCAGCAGCTTAGCCAGACAGGGGGCCAATCAGCCCCAGCATTTT. The V gene is TRBV7-9, the J gene TRBJ1-5, with 10 bases lining up with TRBD1. J gave up 3 bases and V 0 bases, and 2 bases lay outside the gene matches. This CDR3 is 16 amino acids long. Germline loops: CDR1 SEHNR, CDR2 FQNEAQ (reference sequence).

The chain carries TRBV28 and TRBJ2-7; 11 positions agree with TRBD1. Per the germline V gene, CDR1 is MDHEN and CDR2 is SYDVKM. The CDR3 has 14 residues. The junction had 7 bases not matched to a gene; V was cut back by 5 bases and J by 7 bases. The CDR3 DNA reads TGTGCCAGCAGTGGGACAGGGGGGCGGGGGGAGCAGTACTTC. It translates to CASSGTGGRGEQYF.

The chain is built from TRBV5-1 and TRBJ2-3; 13 nucleotides align to TRBD2. The germline V gene has CDR1 SGHRS and CDR2 YFSETQ. The CDR3 is 15 residues long. With 5 bases clipped from V and 2 bases from J, the junction kept 2 bases outside the gene matches. CDR3 nucleotide sequence: TGCGCCAGCAGACTAGCGGGGGGGGACACAGATACGCAGTATTTT. Its protein is CASRLAGGDTDTQYF.

This clonotype has at least ten counts. The chain carries TRBV5-1 and TRBJ2-1; D is ambiguous. This CDR3 contains 15 residues. V was trimmed by 1 base and J by 0 bases, leaving 8 bases between them. CDR1 is SGHRS and CDR2 is YFSETQ in the germline V gene. This chain's CDR3 is CASSLTDLSYNEQFF. The CDR3, as DNA: TGCGCCAGCAGCTTGACAGACCTCTCCTACAATGAGCAGTTCTTC.

V is TRBV6-6 and J is TRBJ1-1; 7 nucleotides agree with TRBD1. The V and J ends lost 0 bases and 10 bases, in that order; junction bases with no gene match: 14. The CDR3 spans 16 residues. In germline, CDR1 is MNHNY, CDR2 SVGAGI (reference sequence). CDR3: CASSYSVGTASVGAFF. Written as DNA, the CDR3 is TGTGCCAGCAGTTACTCCGTGGGGACAGCCTCGGTGGGAGCTTTCTTT.

This chain links TRBV2 with TRBJ2-3; 7 bases align to TRBD2. Germline trimming cut 9 bases from V and 0 bases from J; bases unmatched to any gene: 6. This CDR3 spans 14 amino acids. CDR1 is SNHLY and CDR2 is FYNNEI in the germline V gene. In DNA, the CDR3 is TGTGCCAGACGTCCGGGGGGAAGCACAGATACGCAGTATTTT. Its protein product is CARRPGGSTDTQYF.

The V and J genes are TRBV5-1 and TRBJ1-1; possible D gene TRBD1, 5 bases. Trimming cost V 3 bases and J 1 base, with 10 bases left between them. This CDR3 contains 14 residues. Germline lookup yields CDR1 SGHRS and CDR2 YFSETQ. CDR3: CASSWDGENTEAFF. The DNA of the CDR3 is TGCGCCAGCAGCTGGGACGGAGAGAACACTGAAGCTTTCTTT.

The J gene is TRBJ2-5, the V gene TRBV2; D possibly uses TRBD1 or TRBD2 (5 bases each). Germline CDR1 is SNHLY and CDR2 is FYNNEI. V dropped 7 bases and J dropped 4 bases, with 10 bases sitting between them. The CDR3 runs to 12 residues. CDR3 coding DNA: TGTGCCAGCAACCGGGACCCAGAGACCCAGTACTTC. This sequence encodes CASNRDPETQYF.

The V gene is TRBV5-1, the J gene TRBJ2-1; TRBD1 matches 8 bases. The CDR3 loop spans 14 amino acids. Trimming removed 4 bases from V and 12 bases from J; junction bases left unmatched: 12. In germline, CDR1 is SGHRS, CDR2 YFSETQ. For the CDR3, the DNA is TGCGCCAGCAGCGCCGCGGACAGGGTAAGGGGGCAGTTCTTC. Its protein product is CASSAADRVRGQFF.

V gene TRBV7-9 combines with J gene TRBJ2-7; perhaps D is TRBD1 or TRBD2 (5 bases each). Trimming took 5 bases from V and 1 from J, leaving 18 bases between them. Germline CDR1 is SEHNR and CDR2 is FQNEAQ (reference sequence). This CDR3 spans 16 amino acids. This CDR3 reads CASSVGPGPTSYEQYF. The CDR3 nucleotides read TGTGCCAGCAGCGTAGGGCCGGGACCTACATCCTACGAGCAGTACTTC.

The chain carries TRBV7-9 and TRBJ2-5; 7 bases align to TRBD1. The V gene end was trimmed by 9 bases and the J gene end by 4 bases; junction bases not matched to a gene: 5. There are 12 residues in the CDR3. Germline V gene sequence: CDR1 SEHNR, CDR2 FQNEAQ (reference sequence). The CDR3 bases are TGTGCCAGGCAGGGGGACGGAGAGACCCAGTACTTC. This codes for CARQGDGETQYF.

The chain joins TRBV20-1 to TRBJ2-4, with 7 bases aligning to TRBD1. CDR1 is DFQATT, CDR2 SNEGSKA, per germline (reference sequence). Germline trimming cut 6 bases from V and 4 bases from J; bases unmatched to any gene: 9. The CDR3 sequence is 14 residues long. CDR3 DNA: TGCAGTGCCCCTAGAGCAGGGGGAAAAAACATTCAGTACTTC. It encodes CSAPRAGGKNIQYF.

This clonotype was observed many times. The J gene is TRBJ2-1, the V gene TRBV12-3 or TRBV12-4; a weak D match, TRBD1 (6 bases). V lost 9 bases, J lost 9 bases, and 24 bases lay in between. This CDR3 contains 15 residues. In DNA, the CDR3 is TGTGCCAGTACCCCCGTAGGGGGTTCCCACCGTGAGCAGTTCTTC. Its protein is CASTPVGGSHREQFF.

This clonotype was counted only a few times. This chain joins TRBV5-1 and TRBJ2-7, with TRBD2 as a possible D gene (5 bases). CDR1 and CDR2 (germline): SGHRS, YFSETQ. CDR3 length: 15 residues. V shed 8 bases and J shed 0 bases, with 18 bases lying between them. The CDR3 coding sequence is TGCGCCAGTTCCCGGGGAGAAGTCCCCTCCTACGAGCAGTACTTC. Protein product: CASSRGEVPSYEQYF.

This clonotype was counted only a few times. The genes are TRBV7-8 and TRBJ2-4; 8 bases are a match to TRBD1. Trimming took 2 bases from V and 8 from J; bases not matched to a gene: 8. Germline values: CDR1 SGHVS, CDR2 FQNEAQ. This CDR3 is built from 15 residues. CDR3 region: CASSLSRGLGDIQYF. DNA for the CDR3: TGTGCCAGCAGCTTAAGCAGGGGGCTGGGGGACATTCAGTACTTC.